Shown below are 10 T cell receptor beta chains from a single sample sequenced in a study of blood T cell repertoires in COVID-19. TCRdb's table, derived via immunoSEQ multiplex PCR, lists solely in-frame clones and lacks some. The sample holds about 160,000 clones, roughly 84% seen once. What was sequenced was peripheral blood. All receptors derive from a man aged 18-30 years with active or convalescent COVID-19.

V is TRBV5-1 and J is TRBJ2-7, with 9 bases lining up with TRBD1. V gave up 0 bases and J gave up 5 bases; unmatched junction bases: 6. Germline values: CDR1 SGHRS, CDR2 YFSETQ. There are 15 residues in the CDR3. CDR3 sequence: CASSLDRGRVNEQYF. CDR3 nucleotide sequence: TGCGCCAGCAGCTTGGACAGGGGGCGCGTCAACGAGCAGTACTTC. The full variable domain, completed using reference TRBV5-1 and TRBJ2-7, is KAGVTQTPRYLIKTRGQQVTLSCSPISGHRSVSWYQQTPGQGLQFLFEYFSETQRNKGNFPGRFSGRQFSNSRSEMNVSTLELGDSALYLCASSLDRGRVNEQYFGPGTRLTVT.

J is TRBJ2-1 and V is TRBV2, with D perhaps TRBD2 (6 bases). Germline V gene lookup returns CDR1 SNHLY and CDR2 FYNNEI. The V and J ends lost 6 bases and 6 bases respectively, with 15 bases between them. This CDR3 has 14 residues. CDR3 amino acids: CASRRREDGNEQFF. CDR3 in DNA: TGTGCCAGCAGGCGGCGGGAAGATGGCAATGAGCAGTTCTTC.

The V gene is TRBV2, the J gene TRBJ2-7, with 8 nucleotides matching TRBD1. Germline V gene lookup returns CDR1 SNHLY and CDR2 FYNNEI. This CDR3 spans 13 amino acids. Trimming took 6 bases from V and 2 from J; bases not matched to a gene: 3. The CDR3 loop is CASRRTGPYEQYF. In DNA, the CDR3 is TGTGCCAGCAGGAGGACAGGGCCCTACGAGCAGTACTTC.

J is TRBJ2-7 and V is TRBV10-2, with 8 positions matching TRBD2. V gave up 8 bases and J gave up 4 bases; unmatched junction bases: 13. In germline, CDR1 is WSHSY, CDR2 SAAADI. This CDR3 is built from 15 residues. In nucleotides, the CDR3 is TGCGCCAGCGCTGAAAGCGGGGGAAGGTCTTACGAGCAGTACTTC. Translating gives CASAESGGRSYEQYF.

V gene TRBV5-1 combines with J gene TRBJ2-5, with 9 bases aligning to TRBD1. The CDR3 runs to 16 residues. J gave up 5 bases and V 0 bases, and 8 bases lay outside the gene matches. In germline, CDR1 is SGHRS, CDR2 YFSETQ. The CDR3 reads CASSLAGTGTRETQYF. The CDR3 coding sequence is TGCGCCAGCAGCTTGGCCGGGACAGGGACCCGGGAGACCCAGTACTTC.

This chain joins TRBV18 and TRBJ2-2; 7 positions match TRBD1. The junction had 4 bases not matched to a gene; V was cut back by 2 bases and J by 1 base. The germline gives CDR1 KGHSH, CDR2 LQKENI. The CDR3 runs to 16 residues. The CDR3 nucleotides read TGTGCCAGCTCACCAAGAGGACAGGTGAACACCGGGGAGCTGTTTTTT. Its protein product is CASSPRGQVNTGELFF.

This chain joins TRBV3-1 (or the pseudogene TRBV3-2) and TRBJ2-2; 8 positions match TRBD1. The germline V gene encodes CDR1 LGHDT and CDR2 YNNKEL (reference sequence). V lost 2 bases and J lost 6; bases outside the gene matches: 5. The CDR3 is 15 residues long. Here the CDR3 reads CASSQIDRGAGELFF. CDR3 coding DNA: TGTGCCAGCAGCCAAATTGACAGGGGTGCCGGGGAGCTGTTTTTT.

The J gene is TRBJ1-4, the V gene TRBV20-1; TRBD1 agrees at 7 bases. This CDR3 is built from 15 residues. The ends lost 3 bases at V and 4 bases at J; junction bases unmatched: 8. The V gene's germline CDR1 is DFQATT and CDR2 SNEGSKA (reference sequence). CDR3 in amino acids: CSASGGGGHNEKLFF. The CDR3 nucleotides read TGCAGTGCTAGTGGAGGGGGCGGGCATAATGAAAAACTGTTTTTT.

The chain combines TRBV5-3 with TRBJ1-1; no clear D gene. TRBV5-3 has ORF status, its function being uncertain. This CDR3 has 14 residues. The V end was cut by 4 bases, the J end by 1 base, with 11 bases between. Here the CDR3 DNA reads TGTGCCAGAAGCGCGCACCGGGAGAACACTGAAGCTTTCTTT. Its protein product is CARSAHRENTEAFF.

This clone was detected ten times or more. The rearrangement joins TRBV6-5 to TRBJ2-1; 16 bases map to TRBD2. CDR1 is MNHEY and CDR2 is SVGAGI in the germline V gene. J gave up 9 bases and V 4 bases, and 3 bases lay outside the gene matches. This CDR3 comprises 15 residues. The CDR3 bases are TGTGCCAGCAGTTGGGGACTAGCGGGAGGGGGTGAGCAGTTCTTC. It specifies CASSWGLAGGGEQFF.